The clone carrying this TCR beta chain was seen more than once but under ten times. Its specificity is not known. Germline V CDR1 and CDR2: MNHNS, SASEGT. The V end was cut by 6 bases, the J end by 4 bases, with 12 bases between. The length of the CDR3 is 13 residues. CDR3 regions were amplified by Arm-PCR using iRepertoire HTBI primers to build TCR beta libraries. TCRdb re-called the multiplex PCR reads through MiXCR, storing one row per CDR3 protein. The table shows 580,000 or so distinct CDR3 sequences, with around 16% occurring only once. This sample is part of a study of regulatory T cells in long-lasting Graves disease. Findings of the study overall: Favoring TRBV28, TRBJ1-2 and TRBJ2-5 was a feature seen in persistent disease.

As to time point: newly diagnosed GD, antithyroid drugs for less than 3 months. From RNA extracted from PBMCs, the TCR library was made. These same data were also listed under a study on T cells in Graves' hyperthyroidism and ophthalmopathy. From that paper: Absence of ophthalmopathy progression within 18 months defined stable Graves' hyperthyroidism. The TCR CDR3 was amplified in a first-round RT-PCR using the HTBI primer set.

The source was peripheral blood mononuclear cells (PBMCs), collected at new diagnosis, from a patient treated with antithyroid drugs. The chain couples TRBV6-1 to TRBJ1-2, with unresolved D. This receptor was identified in a young man with Graves disease. CDR3 sequence reads: CASSAPAGYGYTF. The CDR3 nucleotides read TGTGCCAGCAGCGCACCGGCGGGCTATGGCTACACCTTC.